This T cell receptor (beta chain) was profiled in a study of T-cell memory formation after mild COVID-19. About the study: TCR clustering was largely donor specific.

MiXCR, applied by TCRdb to the 5' RACE reads, yields one record per CDR3 protein. Of 300,000 to 350,000 distinct CDR3 sequences listed, roughly 15% are singletons. Study-level results: CD4+ bias marked clones expanding day 15 to 37, unlike balanced contracting clones. Pre-infection memory harbored some responding clones, suggesting cross-reactive memory joined. Researchers report contracting CD4+ clones mostly in CM and EM, with CD8+ clones in EMRA.

This clonotype has just a few counts. The antigen remains undetermined. In germline, CDR1 is MDHEN, CDR2 SYDVKM. Trimming stripped 7 bases from V and 1 base from J, with 14 bases between. CDR3 length: 15 amino acids. This TCR came from a man in his late teens or twenties who had mild COVID-19 (a few samples of this study predate the infection). Cell type and time point are not known. The specimen sequenced was PBMCs or a T cell subset sorted from them (not recorded which). The rearrangement joins TRBV28 to TRBJ2-1; D is unclear. CDR3 loop: CASIPPLSSYNEQFF. CDR3 DNA: TGTGCCAGCATCCCCCCCTTGTCATCCTACAATGAGCAGTTCTTC.